This TCR beta chain derives from a study of blood T cells in healthy people across ages. Findings of the study overall: With age, beta diversity per million T cells declined roughly linearly, significantly by 30 to 50. As naive T cell percentage varied, TCR beta diversity correlated strongly with it.

The CDR3 runs 14 residues. The germline V gene encodes CDR1 MNHNY and CDR2 SVGAGI (reference sequence). Trimming shortened V by 2 bases and J by 3 bases, and 10 bases separated the two germline ends. This clonotype was picked up many times. Antigen specificity is unknown. It was with a sample-barcoded 5' primer and a J-beta primer mix that a second PCR of roughly 6 to 11 cycles was run. From the 5' RACE reads, TCRdb called clonotypes with MiXCR, one entry per CDR3 protein. The sample lists around 750,000 distinct CDR3 sequences; about 55% were seen once. J is TRBJ1-2 and V is TRBV6-6; D is possibly TRBD1 (6 bases). The sample consisted of blood. This receptor was identified in a man aged 80 or over in good health. The CDR3 is CASSYGGGDYGYTF. The CDR3 DNA follows: TGTGCCAGCAGTTACGGAGGGGGAGACTATGGCTACACCTTC.